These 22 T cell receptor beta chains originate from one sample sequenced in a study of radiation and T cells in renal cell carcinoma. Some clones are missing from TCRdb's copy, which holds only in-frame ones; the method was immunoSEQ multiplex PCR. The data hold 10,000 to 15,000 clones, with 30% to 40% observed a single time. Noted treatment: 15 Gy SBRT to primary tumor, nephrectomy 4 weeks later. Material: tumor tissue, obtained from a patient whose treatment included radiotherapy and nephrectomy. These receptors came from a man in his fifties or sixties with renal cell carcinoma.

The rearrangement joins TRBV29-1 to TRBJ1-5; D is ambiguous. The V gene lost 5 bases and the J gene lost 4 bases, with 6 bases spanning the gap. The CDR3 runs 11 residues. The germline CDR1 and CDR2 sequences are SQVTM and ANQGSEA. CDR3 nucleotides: TGCAGCGTTTGGAGTAATCAGCCCCAGCATTTT. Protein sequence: CSVWSNQPQHF.

The DNA of the CDR3 is TGCGCCAGCAGCCTGCGACAGGCCACAGATACGCAGTATTTT. Translating it yields CASSLRQATDTQYF. The chain joins TRBV5-1 to TRBJ2-3; D is perhaps TRBD1 (6 bases). V lost 4 bases and J lost 2, with 11 bases in between. The CDR3 length is 14 residues. CDR1 is SGHRS and CDR2 is YFSETQ in the germline V gene.

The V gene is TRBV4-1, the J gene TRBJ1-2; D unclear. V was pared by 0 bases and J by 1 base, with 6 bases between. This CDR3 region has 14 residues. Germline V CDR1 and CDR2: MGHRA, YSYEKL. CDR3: CASSQDARNYGYTF. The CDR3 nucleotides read TGCGCCAGCAGCCAAGATGCCCGTAACTATGGCTACACCTTC.

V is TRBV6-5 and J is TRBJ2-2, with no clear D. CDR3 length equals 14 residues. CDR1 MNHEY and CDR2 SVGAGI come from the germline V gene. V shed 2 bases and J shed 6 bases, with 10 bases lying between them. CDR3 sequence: CASSYAGVSGELFF. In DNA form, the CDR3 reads TGTGCCAGCAGTTACGCAGGAGTCTCCGGGGAGCTGTTTTTT.

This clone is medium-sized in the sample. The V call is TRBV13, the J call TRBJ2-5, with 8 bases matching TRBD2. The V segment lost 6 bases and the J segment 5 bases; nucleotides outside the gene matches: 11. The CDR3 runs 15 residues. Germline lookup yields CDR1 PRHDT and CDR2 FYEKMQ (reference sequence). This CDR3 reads CASSTGGAGWETQYF. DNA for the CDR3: TGTGCCAGCAGTACGGGGGGGGCCGGCTGGGAGACCCAGTACTTC.

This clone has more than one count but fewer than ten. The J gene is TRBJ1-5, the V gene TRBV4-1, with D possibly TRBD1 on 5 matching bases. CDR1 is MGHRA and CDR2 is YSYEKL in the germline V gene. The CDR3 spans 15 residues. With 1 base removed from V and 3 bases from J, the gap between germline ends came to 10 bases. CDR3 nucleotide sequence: TGCGCCAGCAGCCAAGGCTGGGGGATCAATCAGCCCCAGCATTTT. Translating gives CASSQGWGINQPQHF.

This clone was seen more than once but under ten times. DNA of the CDR3: TGTGCCAGCAGTTACTCGAGGTCCCGAGAGACCCAGTACTTC. It codes for CASSYSRSRETQYF. This chain joins TRBV6-5 and TRBJ2-5; D gene uncertain. Trimming took off 0 bases at V and 4 bases at J, with 9 bases between the two ends. The germline CDR1 and CDR2 sequences are MNHEY and SVGAGI. The length of the CDR3 is 14 residues.

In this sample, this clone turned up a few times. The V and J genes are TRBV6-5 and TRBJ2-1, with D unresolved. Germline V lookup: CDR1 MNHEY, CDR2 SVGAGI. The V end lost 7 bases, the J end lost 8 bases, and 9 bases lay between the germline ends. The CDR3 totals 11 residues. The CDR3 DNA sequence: TGTGCCAGCACCCACGGGTATGAGCAGTTCTTC. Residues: CASTHGYEQFF.

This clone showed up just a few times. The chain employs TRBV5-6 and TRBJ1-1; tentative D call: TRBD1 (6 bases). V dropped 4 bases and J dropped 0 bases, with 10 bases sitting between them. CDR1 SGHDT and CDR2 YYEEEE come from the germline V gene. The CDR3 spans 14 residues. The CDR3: CASSPGGVNTEAFF. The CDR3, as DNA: TGTGCCAGCAGCCCCGGGGGCGTGAACACTGAAGCTTTCTTT.

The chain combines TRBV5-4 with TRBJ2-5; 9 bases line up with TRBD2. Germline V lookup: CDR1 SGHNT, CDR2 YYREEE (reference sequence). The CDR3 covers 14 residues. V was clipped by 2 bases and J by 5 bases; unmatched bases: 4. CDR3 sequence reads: CASSLGGGEETQYF. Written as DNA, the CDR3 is TGTGCCAGCAGCTTAGGCGGGGGGGAGGAGACCCAGTACTTC.

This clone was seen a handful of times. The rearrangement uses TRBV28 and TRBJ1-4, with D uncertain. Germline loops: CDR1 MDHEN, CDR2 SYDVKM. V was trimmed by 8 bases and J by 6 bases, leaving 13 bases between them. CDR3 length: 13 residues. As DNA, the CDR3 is TGTGCCAGCCTAGCGGCGGTGGATGAAAAACTGTTTTTT. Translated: CASLAAVDEKLFF.

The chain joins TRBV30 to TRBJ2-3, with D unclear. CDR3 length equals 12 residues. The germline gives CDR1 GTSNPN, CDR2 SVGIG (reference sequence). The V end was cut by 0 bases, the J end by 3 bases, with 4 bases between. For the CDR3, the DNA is TGTGCCTGGAGTGTAGGAACAGATACGCAGTATTTT. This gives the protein CAWSVGTDTQYF.

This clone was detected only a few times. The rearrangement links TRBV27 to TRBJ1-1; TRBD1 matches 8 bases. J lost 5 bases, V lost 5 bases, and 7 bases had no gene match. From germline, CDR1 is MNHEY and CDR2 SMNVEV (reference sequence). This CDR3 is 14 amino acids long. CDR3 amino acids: CASSPGQGWTEAFF. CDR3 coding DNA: TGTGCCAGCAGTCCAGGACAGGGCTGGACTGAAGCTTTCTTT.

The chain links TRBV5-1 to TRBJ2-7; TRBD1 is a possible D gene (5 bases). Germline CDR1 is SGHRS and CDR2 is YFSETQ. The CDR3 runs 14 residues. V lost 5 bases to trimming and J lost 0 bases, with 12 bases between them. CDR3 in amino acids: CASRAQGDSYEQYF. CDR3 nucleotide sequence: TGCGCCAGCAGAGCTCAGGGCGACTCCTACGAGCAGTACTTC.

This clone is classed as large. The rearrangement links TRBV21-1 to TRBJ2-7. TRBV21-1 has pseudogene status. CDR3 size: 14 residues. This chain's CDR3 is CASSPEGFSYEQYV. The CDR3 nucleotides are TGTGCCAGCAGCCCCGAGGGGTTCTCCTACGAGCAGTACGTC.

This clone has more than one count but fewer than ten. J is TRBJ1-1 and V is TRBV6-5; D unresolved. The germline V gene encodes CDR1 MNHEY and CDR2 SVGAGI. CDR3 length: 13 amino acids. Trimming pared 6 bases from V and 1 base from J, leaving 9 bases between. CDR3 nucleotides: TGTGCCAGCAGGGTCATGGGGAACACTGAAGCTTTCTTT. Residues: CASRVMGNTEAFF.

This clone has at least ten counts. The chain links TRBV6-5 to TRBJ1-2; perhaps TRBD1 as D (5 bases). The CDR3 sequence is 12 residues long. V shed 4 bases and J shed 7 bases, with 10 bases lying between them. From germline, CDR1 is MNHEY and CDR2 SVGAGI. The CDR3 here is CASSWTRGGYTF. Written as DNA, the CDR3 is TGTGCCAGCAGTTGGACGAGGGGTGGCTACACCTTC.

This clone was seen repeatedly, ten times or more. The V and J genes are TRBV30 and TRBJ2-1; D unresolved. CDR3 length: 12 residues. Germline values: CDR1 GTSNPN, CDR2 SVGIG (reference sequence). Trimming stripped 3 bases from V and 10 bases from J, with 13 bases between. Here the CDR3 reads CAWSATPSEQFF. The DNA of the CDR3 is TGTGCCTGGAGCGCTACACCGTCCGAGCAGTTCTTC.

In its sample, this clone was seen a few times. CDR3 protein: CACGDGFF. Here the CDR3 DNA reads TGTGCCTGCGGGGACGGTTTCTTT. This rearrangement joins TRBV30 to TRBJ1-1, with D tentatively TRBD1 (5 bases). The V gene lost 6 bases and the J gene lost 13 bases, with 9 bases spanning the gap. The CDR3 totals 8 residues. CDR1 and CDR2 from the germline V gene are GTSNPN and SVGIG (reference sequence).

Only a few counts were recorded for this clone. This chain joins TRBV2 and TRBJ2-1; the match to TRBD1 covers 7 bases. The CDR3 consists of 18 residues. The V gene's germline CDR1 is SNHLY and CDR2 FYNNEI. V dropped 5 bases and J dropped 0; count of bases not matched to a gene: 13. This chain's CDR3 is CASSPGTAARSSYNEQFF. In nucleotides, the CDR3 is TGTGCCAGCAGTCCCGGGACAGCCGCTCGAAGCTCCTACAATGAGCAGTTCTTC.

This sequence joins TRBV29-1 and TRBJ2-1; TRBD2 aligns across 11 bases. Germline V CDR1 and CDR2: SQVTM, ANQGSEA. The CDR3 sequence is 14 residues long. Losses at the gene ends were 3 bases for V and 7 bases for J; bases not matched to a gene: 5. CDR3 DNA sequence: TGCAGCGTTGACCTAGCGGGGGGTCGGAATGAGCAGTTCTTC. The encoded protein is CSVDLAGGRNEQFF.

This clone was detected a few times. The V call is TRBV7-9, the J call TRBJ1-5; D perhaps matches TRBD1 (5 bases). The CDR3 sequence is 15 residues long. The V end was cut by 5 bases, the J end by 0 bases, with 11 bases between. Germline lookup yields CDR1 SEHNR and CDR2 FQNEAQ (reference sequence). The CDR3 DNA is TGTGCCAGCAGCCCGGGGGTATTTAGCAATCAGCCCCAGCATTTT. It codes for CASSPGVFSNQPQHF.